The rows below give T cell receptor beta chains drawn from one sample of a study of T cell responses to AZD1222 COVID-19 vaccine. Measured with immunoSEQ multiplex PCR; TCRdb has only the in-frame clones, and not every one. The profile shows 90,000 to 150,000 clones, less than 95% of them singletons. The starting material was peripheral blood, obtained on day 0 of AZD1222 vaccination. Receptors originate from an adult in good health. CDR3s include the opening cysteine and the closing phenylalanine or tryptophan. A D gene is named only where the DNA matches it firmly. Rows give clone size only sometimes, using once, few, many, or a class for an expanded clone.

CDR3 | DNA | V | D | J | size
CASSQLGGATDTQYF | TGTGCCAGCAGCCAATTGGGCGGGGCAACAGATACGCAGTATTTT | TRBV14 | NA | TRBJ2-3 | NA
CASSPETGDPYYGYTF | TGTGCCAGCAGTCCCGAGACAGGGGATCCCTACTATGGCTACACCTTC | TRBV27 | TRBD1 | TRBJ1-2 | NA
CAWSTTGLLQPQHF | TGTGCCTGGAGTACGACAGGGTTACTTCAGCCCCAGCATTTT | TRBV30 | TRBD1 | TRBJ1-5 | NA
CASSKGGYNSPLHF | TGTGCCAGCAGCAAAGGGGGGTATAATTCACCCCTCCACTTT | TRBV21-1 | NA | TRBJ1-6 | NA
CASSLLGDGDPYF | TGTGCCAGCTCATTATTGGGAGACGGGGATCCATACTTC | TRBV18 | NA | TRBJ2-7 | NA
CASSPLRAGSYEQYF | TGTGCCAGTAGTCCCCTCCGGGCCGGGTCCTACGAGCAGTACTTC | TRBV19 | NA | TRBJ2-7 | NA
CASSFATGGGTGELFF | TGCGCCAGCAGTTTCGCCACAGGGGGCGGCACCGGGGAGCTGTTTTTT | TRBV5-1 | TRBD1 | TRBJ2-2 | NA
CASSLGGLEADTQYF | TGTGCCAGCAGCTTAGGAGGACTAGAGGCAGATACGCAGTATTTT | TRBV7-8 | TRBD2 | TRBJ2-3 | NA
CATSTDRGYGYTF | TGTGCCACCAGCACAGACAGGGGATATGGCTACACCTTC | TRBV15 | TRBD1 | TRBJ1-2 | once
CASHRRGQGNDKAFF | TGTGCCAGCCACCGTCGGGGACAGGGCAACGATAAAGCTTTCTTT | TRBV6-5 | TRBD1 | TRBJ1-1 | NA
CASSPQWKYSEAFF | TGTGCCAGCAGTCCCCAGTGGAAGTATTCTGAAGCTTTCTTT | TRBV27 | NA | TRBJ1-1 | NA
CASSQPRGGTYEQYF | TGTGCCAGCAGCCAACCCAGGGGGGGTACCTACGAGCAGTACTTC | TRBV3-1/TRBV3-2 | NA | TRBJ2-7 | few
CATSRDPGGNQPQHF | TGTGCCACCAGCAGAGACCCCGGGGGGAATCAGCCCCAGCATTTT | TRBV15 | NA | TRBJ1-5 | NA
CASSLEASGASEQYF | TGTGCCAGCAGCTTAGAGGCTAGCGGGGCTAGCGAGCAGTACTTC | TRBV7-6 | TRBD2 | TRBJ2-7 | NA
CASKRTGDRTDTQYF | TGTGCCAGCAAACGGACGGGAGACCGCACAGATACGCAGTATTTT | TRBV5-5 | NA | TRBJ2-3 | NA
CASSLAPASGYNEQFF | TGCGCCAGCAGCTTGGCCCCGGCTAGCGGGTACAATGAGCAGTTCTTC | TRBV5-1 | TRBD2 | TRBJ2-1 | NA
CASSGIINQPQHF | TGTGCCAGCAGCGGGATAATCAATCAGCCCCAGCATTTT | TRBV6-5 | NA | TRBJ1-5 | NA
CASSPTGLHEQYF | TGCGCCAGCAGCCCGACAGGGTTACACGAGCAGTACTTC | TRBV5-1 | TRBD1 | TRBJ2-7 | NA
CASTTGGANEQFF | TGCGCCAGCACCACCGGGGGCGCTAATGAGCAGTTCTTC | TRBV5-1 | NA | TRBJ2-1 | NA
CASSQDTFMNTEAFF | TGTGCCAGCAGCCAAGATACGTTCATGAACACTGAAGCTTTCTTT | TRBV3-1/TRBV3-2 | NA | TRBJ1-1 | NA
CASTGIRVNTEAFF | TGTGCCAGCACGGGTATCAGGGTGAACACTGAAGCTTTCTTT | TRBV6-5 | NA | TRBJ1-1 | few
CASSLGGGSYEQYF | TGTGCCAGCAGTTTGGGGGGCGGCTCCTACGAGCAGTACTTC | TRBV28 | NA | TRBJ2-7 | NA
CASSGEGASYEQYF | TGTGCCAGCAGTGGGGAAGGGGCATCCTACGAGCAGTACTTC | TRBV3-1/TRBV3-2 | NA | TRBJ2-7 | NA
CASSSGFPDRNSPLHF | TGCGCCAGCAGCTCCGGGTTCCCTGATAGGAATTCACCCCTCCACTTT | TRBV5-1 | NA | TRBJ1-6 | NA
CASSAEGGQGVFEQFF | TGTGCCAGCAGCGCGGAGGGGGGACAGGGAGTCTTTGAGCAGTTCTTC | TRBV11-2 | TRBD1 | TRBJ2-1 | once
CASSLGGATGETQYF | TGTGCCAGCAGCTTAGGGGGGGCCACTGGGGAGACCCAGTACTTC | TRBV7-2 | NA | TRBJ2-5 | NA
CASSWTGADNQPQHF | TGCGCCAGCAGTTGGACGGGCGCGGACAATCAGCCCCAGCATTTT | TRBV10-2 | NA | TRBJ1-5 | once
CASSLEGGGGDTQYF | TGCGCCAGCAGCTTGGAGGGCGGAGGGGGAGATACGCAGTATTTT | TRBV5-1 | NA | TRBJ2-3 | NA
CASSESRAANYGYTF | TGTGCCAGCAGTGAAAGCCGGGCAGCTAACTATGGCTACACCTTC | TRBV2 | NA | TRBJ1-2 | NA
CASSELTNTGELFF | TGTGCCAGCAGCGAGCTTACGAACACCGGGGAGCTGTTTTTT | TRBV9 | NA | TRBJ2-2 | NA
CASGPGYGYGYTF | TGTGCCAGTGGGCCGGGGTACGGCTATGGCTACACCTTC | TRBV27 | NA | TRBJ1-2 | once
CASSLDHSPLHF | TGTGCCAGCAGTCTGGACCATTCACCCCTCCACTTT | TRBV12-3/TRBV12-4 | NA | TRBJ1-6 | NA
CASSYNEQFF | TGTGCCAGCAGTTACAATGAGCAGTTCTTC | TRBV27 | NA | TRBJ2-1 | NA
CAISDPLGQGNQPQHF | TGTGCCATCAGTGACCCTTTGGGACAGGGCAATCAGCCCCAGCATTTT | TRBV10-3 | TRBD1 | TRBJ1-5 | NA
CASSLPGALLPGAFF | TGTGCCAGCAGCTTACCGGGGGCCTTATTACCGGGAGCTTTCTTT | TRBV11-2 | NA | TRBJ1-1 | NA
CSVEGGVTNTF | TGCAGCGTTGAAGGGGGGGTTACGAATACCTTC | TRBV29-1 | NA | TRBJ1-2 | NA
CASRGTGTSNSPLHF | TGTGCCAGCAGAGGGACAGGGACGAGTAATTCACCCCTCCACTTT | TRBV6-5 | TRBD1 | TRBJ1-6 | NA
CASSGLEGHKAPGSYNEQFF | TGTGCCAGCAGTGGGCTTGAGGGACACAAGGCCCCCGGCTCCTACAATGAGCAGTTCTTC | TRBV6-1 | NA | TRBJ2-1 | NA
CASSLADQPQHF | TGTGCCAGCAGCTTAGCCGATCAGCCCCAGCATTTT | TRBV7-9 | NA | TRBJ1-5 | NA
CASSSGEWSGNTIYF | TGCGCCAGCAGCTCCGGGGAATGGTCTGGAAACACCATATATTTT | TRBV5-1 | NA | TRBJ1-3 | NA
CASSLWWGRTNEKLFF | TGTGCCAGCAGCTTATGGTGGGGACGGACTAATGAAAAACTGTTTTTT | TRBV7-3 | NA | TRBJ1-4 | NA
CASSPKSSYHEQYF | TGTGCCAGCAGCCCGAAGAGTAGCTACCACGAGCAGTACTTC | TRBV6-5 | NA | TRBJ2-7 | NA
CASRQGLDQPQHF | TGTGCCAGCAGACAGGGGTTGGATCAGCCCCAGCATTTT | TRBV6-5 | TRBD1 | TRBJ1-5 | NA